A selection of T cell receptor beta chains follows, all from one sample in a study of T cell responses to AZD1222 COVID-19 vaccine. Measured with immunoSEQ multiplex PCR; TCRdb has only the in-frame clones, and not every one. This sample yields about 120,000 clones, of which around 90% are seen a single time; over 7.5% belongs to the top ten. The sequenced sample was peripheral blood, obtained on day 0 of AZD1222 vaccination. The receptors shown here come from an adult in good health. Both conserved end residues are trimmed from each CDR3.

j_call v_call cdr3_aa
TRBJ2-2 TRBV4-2 ASSRGGSGELF
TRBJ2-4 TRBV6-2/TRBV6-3 ASSRGGLTKNIQY
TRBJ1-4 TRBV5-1 ASRAQGKLF
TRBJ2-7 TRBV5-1 ASSLARVLDEQY
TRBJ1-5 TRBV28 ASVVNSNQPQH
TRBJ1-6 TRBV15 ATSRDVGQLNSPLH
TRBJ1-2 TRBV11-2 ASSLEGNGYT
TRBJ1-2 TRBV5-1 ASSYGTVAPFNYGYT
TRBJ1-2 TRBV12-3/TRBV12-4 ASRPGGGGYT
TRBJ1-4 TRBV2 ASMARGLEKLF
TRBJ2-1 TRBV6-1 ASSAARALAGGPSYNEQF
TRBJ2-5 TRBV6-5 ASSYSFPGTQY
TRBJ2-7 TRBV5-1 ASSLVGAGAAYEQY
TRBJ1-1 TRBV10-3 AISDPGSGQGEAF
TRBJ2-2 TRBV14 ASSPRTVVAGELF
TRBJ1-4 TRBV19 AQLMSRAFNEKLF
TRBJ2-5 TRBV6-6 ASSYSKTGFQETQY
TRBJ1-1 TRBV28 ASSLVTGGTEAF
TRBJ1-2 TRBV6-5 ASSSAGGFYGYT
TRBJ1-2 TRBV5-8 ASSLKGGYGYT
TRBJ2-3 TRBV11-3 ASSLRQGITDTQY